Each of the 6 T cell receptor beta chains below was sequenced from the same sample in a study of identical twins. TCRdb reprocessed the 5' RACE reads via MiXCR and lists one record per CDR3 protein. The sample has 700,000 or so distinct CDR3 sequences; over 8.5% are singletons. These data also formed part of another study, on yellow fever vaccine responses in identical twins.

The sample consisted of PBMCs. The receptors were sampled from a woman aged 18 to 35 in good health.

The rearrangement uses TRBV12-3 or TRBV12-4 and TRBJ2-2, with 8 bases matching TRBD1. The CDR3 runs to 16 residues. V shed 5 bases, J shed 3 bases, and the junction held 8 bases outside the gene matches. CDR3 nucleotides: TGTGCCAGCAGTCCTGCCGGGACAGGATACACCGGGGAGCTGTTTTTT. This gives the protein CASSPAGTGYTGELFF.

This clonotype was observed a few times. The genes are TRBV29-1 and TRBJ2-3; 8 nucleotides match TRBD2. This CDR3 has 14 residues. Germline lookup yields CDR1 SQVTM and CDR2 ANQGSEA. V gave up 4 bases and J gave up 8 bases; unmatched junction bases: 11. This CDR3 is CSVGPGGQSGTQYF. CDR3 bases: TGCAGCGTTGGTCCGGGGGGGCAGTCGGGTACGCAGTATTTT.

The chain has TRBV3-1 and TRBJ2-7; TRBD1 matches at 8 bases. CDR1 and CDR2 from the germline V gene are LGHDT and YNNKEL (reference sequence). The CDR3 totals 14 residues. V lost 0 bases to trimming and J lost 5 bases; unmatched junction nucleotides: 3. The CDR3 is CASSQDNRGDEQYF. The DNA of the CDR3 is TGTGCCAGCAGCCAAGATAACAGGGGGGACGAGCAGTACTTC.

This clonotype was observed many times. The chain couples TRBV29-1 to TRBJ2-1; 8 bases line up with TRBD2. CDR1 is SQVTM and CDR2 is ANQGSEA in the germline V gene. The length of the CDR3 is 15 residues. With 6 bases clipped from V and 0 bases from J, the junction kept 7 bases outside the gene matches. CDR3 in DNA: TGCAGCGTCCTCGGGCGGGAGGACTCCTACAATGAGCAGTTCTTC. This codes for CSVLGREDSYNEQFF.

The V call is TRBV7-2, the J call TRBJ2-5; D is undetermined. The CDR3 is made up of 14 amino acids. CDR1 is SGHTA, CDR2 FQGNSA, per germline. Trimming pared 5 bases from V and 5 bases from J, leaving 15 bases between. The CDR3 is CASSKYGQQETQYF. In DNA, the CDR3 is TGTGCCAGCAGCAAATATGGTCAGCAGGAGACCCAGTACTTC.

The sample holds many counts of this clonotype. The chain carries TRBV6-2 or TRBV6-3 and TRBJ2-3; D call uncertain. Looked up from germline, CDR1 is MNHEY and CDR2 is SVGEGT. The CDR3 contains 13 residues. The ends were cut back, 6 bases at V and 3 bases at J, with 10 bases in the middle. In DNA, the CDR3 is TGTGCCAGCAGCCTCCCTCCGACAGATACGCAGTATTTT. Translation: CASSLPPTDTQYF.